The source of this TCR beta chain is a study of spatial heterogeneity in lung cancer. In its sample, this clonotype was seen many times. Time point here: sample taken at primary tumor resection. TCRdb re-derived calls from the 5' RACE reads in MiXCR, one entry per CDR3 protein. The data contain roughly 5,000 distinct CDR3 sequences, around 4.3% of them singletons. The sequence was collected from a male donor with early-stage non-small cell lung cancer. The sample in question was normal lung tissue next to the tumor, obtained at surgery.

In DNA form, the CDR3 reads TGCAGTGCTAGAGGGGGGACTAGCGGGAGACTAAGCGGCGAGCAGTACTTC. It codes for CSARGGTSGRLSGEQYF. The chain couples TRBV20-1 to TRBJ2-7; TRBD2 matches 14 bases. This CDR3 spans 17 amino acids. Germline loops: CDR1 DFQATT, CDR2 SNEGSKA (reference sequence). V shed 1 base, J shed 6 bases, and the junction held 11 bases outside the gene matches.